This T cell receptor (beta chain) originates from a study of response to subunit inactivated influenza vaccine (dated by TCRdb to the late 2010s). In the study overall: Deep quantitative T cell receptor repertoire profiling was used in the study to track responses to a trivalent subunit inactivated influenza vaccine. The research as a whole found: It was suggested by the authors that each seasonal influenza vaccination may recruit only a limited number of new T cells.

Library prep was done by RT-PCR. The instrument given in TCRdb is Illumina HiSeq 2500. The public reads were reprocessed in TCRdb via fastp at Q25 and MiXCR, keeping in-frame beta chains. Each CDR3 protein appears once, grouped with its most common genes and DNA. A total of over 150,000 distinct CDR3 sequences appear in this sample, around 11% of them only once. The top ten hold approximately 39% of the sample. For this clonotype: Its cognate antigen has yet to be identified. Qualities for individual bases were not recorded, and no much larger clone is one base off.

From a lookup of the germline V gene, CDR1 and CDR2 are SGHDT and YYEEEE. Compared with germline, V lacks 4 bases and J lacks 4 bases; bases without a gene match: 4. From cysteine to phenylalanine, the CDR3 is 13 amino acids long. CDR3 DNA only is kept here, 39 bases in frame from base 1. The sequence is built from TRBV5-6 and TRBJ2-7; TRBD2 fits 8 bases in the junction. This clonotype originated in a man between 50 and 75 years old who received an inactivated influenza vaccine. Donor details come from another sample of the same person, matched by shared clones. The starting material was CD8+ T cells sorted from PBMCs, obtained 23 to 25 months after vaccination. The DNA is TGTGCCAGCAGCACGGAGCGGGGGTACGAGCAGTACTTC. It codes for CASSTERGYEQYF. Outside the CDR3, residues come from the reference TRBV5-6 and TRBJ2-7 proteins, so the full variable domain is: DAGVTQSPTHLIKTRGQQVTLRCSPKSGHDTVSWYQQALGQGPQFIFQYYEEEERQRGNFPDRFSGHQFPNYSSELNVNALLLGDSALYLCASSTERGYEQYFGPGTRLTVT.